These T cell receptor beta chains were read from a single sample in a study of PD-1 blockade in mismatch repair-deficient tumors. Sequenced by immunoSEQ multiplex PCR; TCRdb stores in-frame clones only, minus some. The table includes some 130,000 clones, roughly 90% detected once. Sequenced material: peripheral blood, taken 70 to 73 weeks after starting pembrolizumab. These receptors all come from an adult with mismatch repair-deficient cancer. Both conserved end residues are part of each CDR3. D genes are given only for firm matches. Size is stated for part of the rows, as once, few or many counts, or as a class when the clone is expanded.

J gene,V gene,clone size,D gene,CDR3 protein,CDR3 DNA
TRBJ2-1,TRBV6-6,.,.,CASTLGGGPNEQFF,TGTGCCAGCACGTTGGGAGGTGGCCCCAATGAGCAGTTCTTC
TRBJ2-3,TRBV5-1,.,.,CASSLAGRADTQYF,TGCGCCAGCAGCTTGGCTGGGCGGGCAGATACGCAGTATTTT
TRBJ2-5,TRBV9,.,.,CASTPPGSKFQSQETQYF,TGTGCCAGCACCCCCCCCGGAAGCAAATTCCAGTCTCAAGAGACCCAGTACTTC
TRBJ2-1,TRBV5-4,.,.,CASSPGAVTYNEQFF,TGTGCCAGCAGCCCGGGGGCGGTAACCTACAATGAGCAGTTCTTC
TRBJ1-1,TRBV2,.,.,CASSRTAGAFF,TGTGCCAGCAGTCGGACAGCTGGGGCTTTCTTT
TRBJ2-5,TRBV11-3,.,.,CASSPSGTQQETQYF,TGTGCCAGCAGCCCATCCGGGACACAGCAAGAGACCCAGTACTTC
TRBJ1-1,TRBV5-1,.,TRBD1,CASSFRDRDGTEAFF,TGCGCCAGCAGCTTCCGGGACAGGGACGGTACTGAAGCTTTCTTT
TRBJ2-4,TRBV7-8,.,.,CASIGDNIQYF,TGTGCCAGCATTGGCGATAACATTCAGTACTTC
TRBJ2-3,TRBV29-1,.,TRBD2,CSPVSGSSDTQYF,TGCAGCCCCGTTAGCGGGAGTTCAGATACGCAGTATTTT
TRBJ2-3,TRBV28,.,.,CASSLWDLSQAGTDTQYF,TGTGCCAGCAGTTTATGGGATCTCAGTCAGGCTGGCACAGATACGCAGTATTTT
TRBJ2-1,TRBV10-3,.,TRBD2,CAISELWVTSANSYNEQFF,TGTGCCATCAGTGAGTTGTGGGTGACTAGCGCGAACTCCTACAATGAGCAGTTCTTC
TRBJ2-1,TRBV15,.,TRBD2,CATSDMTSGRSYNEQFF,TGTGCCACCAGCGACATGACTAGCGGGAGATCCTACAATGAGCAGTTCTTC
TRBJ1-5,TRBV2,.,.,CASSDGGPQHF,TGTGCCAGCAGTGACGGGGGGCCCCAGCATTTT
TRBJ2-7,TRBV4-3,.,TRBD2,CASSQRPLAGEKYF,TGCGCCAGCAGCCAAAGGCCCCTAGCGGGAGAAAAGTACTTC
TRBJ2-5,TRBV7-2,.,TRBD2,CASTPYPREAWETQYF,TGTGCCAGCACCCCCTACCCCCGGGAGGCATGGGAGACCCAGTACTTC
TRBJ1-5,TRBV7-2,.,TRBD1,CASGGTGGGNQPQHF,TGTGCCAGCGGGGGGACAGGAGGAGGCAATCAGCCCCAGCATTTT
TRBJ1-1,TRBV7-9,.,.,CASTVGGRNTEAFF,TGTGCCAGCACCGTAGGGGGACGGAACACTGAAGCTTTCTTT
TRBJ1-4,TRBV5-4,once,TRBD1,CASSSRQGGGEKLFF,TGTGCCAGCAGCTCGCGACAGGGGGGCGGTGAAAAACTGTTTTTT
TRBJ2-1,TRBV7-9,once,.,CASSFNPAASYSYNEQFF,TGTGCCAGCAGCTTTAATCCGGCCGCGAGTTATTCCTACAATGAGCAGTTCTTC
TRBJ1-2,TRBV9,.,TRBD1,CASSRTGVYTF,TGTGCCAGCAGTAGGACAGGGGTCTACACCTTC
TRBJ2-5,TRBV5-1,.,.,CASSLMVVRETQYF,TGCGCCAGCAGCTTGATGGTGGTTCGGGAGACCCAGTACTTC
TRBJ2-3,TRBV7-9,.,TRBD1,CASSNRTGRTDTQYF,TGTGCCAGCAGCAACCGGACAGGTCGCACAGATACGCAGTATTTT
TRBJ2-7,TRBV10-3,.,.,CAISDIQETLGPYEQYF,TGTGCCATCAGTGATATTCAGGAGACTCTCGGTCCCTACGAGCAGTACTTC
TRBJ2-2,TRBV7-2,.,.,CASRGFPNTGELFF,TGTGCCAGCAGGGGATTCCCGAACACCGGGGAGCTGTTTTTT
TRBJ2-2,TRBV18,.,.,CASSPGWNSGELFF,TGTGCCAGCTCACCAGGGTGGAATTCCGGGGAGCTGTTTTTT
TRBJ2-5,TRBV2,.,.,CASSDHLQETQYF,TGTGCCAGCAGTGACCACCTCCAAGAGACCCAGTACTTC
TRBJ2-1,TRBV18,few,TRBD2,CASSPPLLASYNEQFF,TGTGCCAGCTCACCACCGTTACTAGCGAGCTACAATGAGCAGTTCTTC
TRBJ2-2,TRBV29-1,once,.,CSVFRGANTGELFF,TGCAGCGTTTTCAGGGGGGCGAACACCGGGGAGCTGTTTTTT
TRBJ2-7,TRBV6-1,few,TRBD1,CASGTGDYEQYF,TGTGCCAGCGGGACAGGGGACTACGAGCAGTACTTC
TRBJ2-7,TRBV4-3,.,TRBD2,CASSQDSSGIGEQYF,TGCGCCAGCAGCCAAGATTCTAGCGGGATTGGTGAGCAGTACTTC
TRBJ1-2,TRBV30,.,.,CAWRGLSANYGYTF,TGTGCCTGGAGAGGACTCTCAGCTAACTATGGCTACACCTTC
TRBJ1-5,TRBV28,.,.,CASSLLSRQQPQHF,TGTGCCAGCAGTTTATTGTCCAGACAACAGCCCCAGCATTTT
TRBJ2-7,TRBV27,.,TRBD1,CASSWDSNYEQYF,TGTGCCAGCAGTTGGGACAGCAACTACGAGCAGTACTTC
TRBJ2-7,TRBV27,.,TRBD2,CASSQGGSRYEQYF,TGTGCCAGCAGTCAGGGCGGGAGTCGGTACGAGCAGTACTTC
TRBJ2-5,TRBV30,.,.,CAWSVRHQQETQYF,TGTGCCTGGAGTGTGAGACACCAACAAGAGACCCAGTACTTC
TRBJ2-5,TRBV5-4,once,.,CASSWGSPSAETQYF,TGTGCCAGCAGCTGGGGAAGCCCGAGCGCCGAGACCCAGTACTTC
TRBJ2-5,TRBV6-1,.,TRBD1,CASSEIPGTDQGTQYF,TGTGCCAGCAGTGAAATTCCCGGGACAGACCAAGGAACCCAGTACTTC
TRBJ1-1,TRBV7-9,few,.,CASSLSYTEAFF,TGTGCCAGCAGCTTATCATACACTGAAGCTTTCTTT
TRBJ2-4,TRBV15,.,.,CATSRDRARDKNIQYF,TGTGCCACCAGCAGAGATCGGGCGAGAGACAAAAACATTCAGTACTTC
TRBJ2-7,TRBV25-1,.,TRBD2,CASSDLADSYEQYF,TGTGCCAGCAGTGACCTAGCGGACTCCTACGAGCAGTACTTC
TRBJ1-1,TRBV12-5,.,.,CASALKSGNTEAFF,TGTGCTAGTGCCCTAAAATCAGGGAACACTGAAGCTTTCTTT
TRBJ2-3,TRBV7-2,.,.,CASSLRGPDTQYF,TGTGCCAGCAGCCTGAGGGGCCCAGATACGCAGTATTTT
TRBJ2-7,TRBV29-1,.,.,CSAVGGGSRQYF,TGCAGCGCCGTGGGGGGCGGCTCACGGCAGTACTTC
TRBJ2-3,TRBV30,.,TRBD2,CAWTPPTSGRAKNTQYF,TGTGCCTGGACCCCCCCCACTAGCGGGAGGGCGAAAAATACGCAGTATTTT
TRBJ2-7,TRBV4-1,.,TRBD2,CASSQFKGTSGQLQQYF,TGCGCCAGCAGCCAATTTAAGGGGACTAGCGGACAGTTGCAGCAGTACTTC
TRBJ2-7,TRBV29-1,once,TRBD1,CSVAPGQGREQYF,TGCAGCGTGGCACCGGGACAGGGGCGCGAGCAGTACTTC